A selection of T cell receptor beta chains follows, all from one sample in a study of tumor-infiltrating lymphocytes in primary liver carcinoma. TCRdb reprocessed the multiplex PCR reads via MiXCR and lists one record per CDR3 protein. The sample shows 95,000 to 100,000 distinct CDR3 sequences, approximately 70% of them seen only once. The source material was liver tumor tissue from sampling region 2. The receptors originated from a woman in her sixties or seventies with primary liver carcinoma and hepatitis B virus infection. The CDR3 runs from the conserved cysteine through the conserved F or W. Fields, in order: J gene, V gene, clone size, D gene, CDR3 protein, CDR3 DNA. A D gene is named only where the DNA matches it firmly. For some rows the clone size is stated as once, few or many, or as a class when expanded; others skip it.

J: TRBJ2-2; V: TRBV5-1; size: once; D: TRBD1; CDR3: CASCLGQGYTGELFF; DNA: TGCGCCAGCTGCTTGGGACAGGGTTACACCGGGGAGCTGTTTTTT
J: TRBJ2-1; V: TRBV29-1; size: medium-sized; D: TRBD1; CDR3: CSVEGDRNNEQFF; DNA: TGCAGCGTTGAGGGGGACAGGAACAATGAGCAGTTCTTC
J: TRBJ2-5; V: TRBV6-5; size: many; D: -; CDR3: CASSYRGRETQYF; DNA: TGTGCCAGCAGTTACCGGGGCCGGGAGACCCAGTACTTC
J: TRBJ2-3; V: TRBV28; size: few; D: -; CDR3: CASSRRRDYTQYF; DNA: TGTGCCAGCAGCCGGCGACGGGACTATACGCAGTATTTT
J: TRBJ2-5; V: TRBV11-2; size: -; D: -; CDR3: CASGLESKGTQCF; DNA: TGTGCCAGCGGCTTAGAATCAAAGGGGACCCAGTGCTTC
J: TRBJ2-1; V: TRBV12-3/TRBV12-4; size: -; D: TRBD2; CDR3: CVSSLAGVEQFF; DNA: TGCGTCAGCAGTTTAGCGGGAGTAGAGCAGTTCTTC
J: TRBJ1-5; V: TRBV20-1; size: -; D: -; CDR3: CSARDSGGWSNQPQHF; DNA: TGCAGTGCTAGGGATTCTGGGGGGTGGAGCAATCAGCCCCAGCATTTT
J: TRBJ2-1; V: TRBV11-3; size: -; D: -; CDR3: CASSLPSIGNEQSF; DNA: TGTGCCAGCAGCTTACCTTCCATTGGCAATGAGCAGTCCTTC
J: TRBJ1-1; V: TRBV12-3/TRBV12-4; size: -; D: -; CDR3: CASLNQNTEAFF; DNA: TGTGCCAGTTTAAATCAGAACACTGAAGCTTTCTTT
J: TRBJ1-4; V: TRBV6-2/TRBV6-3; size: -; D: TRBD1; CDR3: CASSKTGQEAPQVFF; DNA: TGTGCCAGCAGCAAAACCGGACAGGAGGCCCCTCAGGTGTTTTTT
J: TRBJ2-6; V: TRBV28; size: -; D: -; CDR3: CASSSVGSEANVLTF; DNA: TGTGCCAGCAGTTCGGTGGGCTCTGAGGCCAACGTCCTGACTTTC
J: TRBJ2-5; V: TRBV25-1; size: -; D: -; CDR3: CASAMGPQETQYF; DNA: TGTGCCAGCGCCATGGGGCCCCAAGAGACCCAGTACTTC
J: TRBJ2-1; V: TRBV10-1; size: -; D: -; CDR3: CASSESASEYNEQFF; DNA: TGCGCCAGCAGTGAGTCGGCTAGCGAGTACAATGAGCAGTTCTTC
J: TRBJ2-7; V: TRBV7-8; size: many; D: -; CDR3: CASSLSLAVSYEQYF; DNA: TGTGCCAGCAGCTTAAGTCTGGCCGTCTCCTACGAGCAGTACTTC
J: TRBJ2-2; V: TRBV11-2; size: few; D: -; CDR3: CASSLRVTGLSTGELFF; DNA: TGTGCCAGCAGCTTACGGGTGACCGGCTTGAGCACCGGGGAGCTGTTTTTT
J: TRBJ2-7; V: TRBV11-2; size: once; D: TRBD2; CDR3: CASSCDGRTSGSEQYF; DNA: TGTGCCAGCAGCTGTGACGGGAGGACCTCGGGAAGCGAGCAGTACTTC
J: TRBJ1-3; V: TRBV12-3/TRBV12-4; size: once; D: -; CDR3: CASSPPTGRLRGNTIYF; DNA: TGTGCCAGCAGCCCGCCCACAGGGAGGCTTCGGGGGAACACCATATATTTT
J: TRBJ1-2; V: TRBV29-1; size: -; D: -; CDR3: CSIEEIANYGYTF; DNA: TGCAGCATTGAAGAGATAGCCAACTATGGCTACACCTTC
J: TRBJ1-5; V: TRBV6-2/TRBV6-3; size: -; D: -; CDR3: CASSCSIRAGDQPQHF; DNA: TGTGCCAGCAGTTGCTCAATCAGGGCAGGCGATCAGCCCCAGCATTTT
J: TRBJ1-1; V: TRBV28; size: many; D: TRBD1; CDR3: CASKAGQRNTEAFF; DNA: TGTGCCAGCAAGGCGGGACAGCGAAACACTGAAGCTTTCTTT
J: TRBJ2-3; V: TRBV29-1; size: -; D: -; CDR3: CSVATIGSTADTQCF; DNA: TGCAGCGTTGCTACTATCGGGAGTACTGCAGATACGCAGTGTTTT
J: TRBJ1-5; V: TRBV14; size: many; D: -; CDR3: CASSQRGLNQPQHF; DNA: TGTGCCAGCAGCCAAAGGGGTTTGAATCAGCCCCAGCATTTT
J: TRBJ2-3; V: TRBV4-1; size: -; D: -; CDR3: CTSSLPRGLGTDTQYF; DNA: TGCACCAGCAGCCTCCCCCGTGGGTTGGGCACAGATACGCAGTATTTT
J: TRBJ1-2; V: TRBV28; size: many; D: -; CDR3: CASSPVGRNLPNYGYTF; DNA: TGTGCCAGCAGCCCCGTGGGACGGAACCTTCCTAACTATGGCTACACCTTC
J: TRBJ2-7; V: TRBV6-6; size: -; D: -; CDR3: CASIKTVDSHEQYF; DNA: TGTGCCAGCATCAAGACAGTGGATTCCCACGAGCAGTACTTC
J: TRBJ1-5; V: TRBV6-5; size: many; D: TRBD1; CDR3: CASRRSGGENQPQHF; DNA: TGTGCCAGCAGACGCTCAGGGGGCGAAAATCAGCCCCAGCATTTT
J: TRBJ1-5; V: TRBV28; size: -; D: -; CDR3: CASTLGGYQPQHF; DNA: TGTGCCAGCACCCTAGGCGGGTATCAGCCCCAGCATTTT
J: TRBJ2-1; V: TRBV6-5; size: -; D: -; CDR3: CTSSPGLRYNEQFF; DNA: TGTACCAGCAGTCCTGGACTGCGATACAATGAGCAGTTCTTC
J: TRBJ2-4; V: TRBV6-2/TRBV6-3; size: -; D: TRBD2; CDR3: CASSSGTSGIGKNTQYF; DNA: TGTGCCAGCAGTTCGGGGACTAGCGGGATTGGTAAAAACACTCAGTACTTC
J: TRBJ2-3; V: TRBV29-1; size: -; D: -; CDR3: CRVEVGGGWRTDTQYF; DNA: TGCAGAGTTGAAGTTGGGGGGGGCTGGCGGACAGATACGCAGTATTTT
J: TRBJ2-3; V: TRBV28; size: -; D: TRBD2; CDR3: CASSLPRGTGDSDTQYF; DNA: TGTGCCAGCAGTTTACCGCGGGGGACTGGGGACTCAGATACGCAGTATTTT
J: TRBJ1-2; V: TRBV29-1; size: -; D: TRBD1; CDR3: CNVATGGASPGYTF; DNA: TGCAACGTCGCGACAGGGGGCGCATCCCCTGGCTACACCTTC
J: TRBJ1-2; V: TRBV28; size: many; D: -; CDR3: CASTNRNYGYTF; DNA: TGTGCCAGCACGAACAGAAACTATGGCTACACCTTC
J: TRBJ1-4; V: TRBV2; size: few; D: -; CDR3: CASRLTSGNEKLFF; DNA: TGTGCCAGCAGGTTGACGTCTGGGAATGAAAAACTGTTTTTT
J: TRBJ1-5; V: TRBV29-1; size: -; D: -; CDR3: CSVKCATRQPQHF; DNA: TGCAGCGTTAAGTGTGCCACCCGCCAGCCCCAGCATTTT
J: TRBJ1-1; V: TRBV5-6; size: -; D: -; CDR3: CSSSLRFTRLTEAFF; DNA: TGTTCCAGCAGTTTGCGCTTTACACGACTCACTGAAGCTTTCTTT
J: TRBJ1-1; V: TRBV5-4; size: many; D: -; CDR3: CASSRGAGTLNTGAFF; DNA: TGTGCCAGCAGTCGGGGCGCGGGGACACTGAACACTGGAGCTTTCTTT
J: TRBJ2-1; V: TRBV11-2; size: -; D: TRBD1; CDR3: CASSDPTGVFDSERFF; DNA: TGTGCTAGCAGCGACCCGACAGGGGTTTTTGACAGTGAGCGGTTCTTC
J: TRBJ2-4; V: TRBV28; size: many; D: TRBD1; CDR3: CASSFPPRDRGGTGAKNIQYF; DNA: TGTGCCAGCAGTTTCCCGCCCCGGGACAGGGGGGGTACTGGGGCCAAAAACATTCAGTACTTC
J: TRBJ2-7; V: TRBV11-2; size: medium-sized; D: TRBD1; CDR3: CASSSGGGFEQYF; DNA: TGTGCCAGCAGCTCAGGGGGCGGCTTCGAGCAGTACTTC
J: TRBJ2-7; V: TRBV11-1; size: medium-sized; D: -; CDR3: CASSFSGSNHEQYF; DNA: TGTGCCAGCAGCTTCAGTGGGAGCAACCACGAGCAGTACTTC
J: TRBJ2-1; V: TRBV29-1; size: -; D: -; CDR3: CRVDLEGRGNEQVF; DNA: TGCAGAGTTGACCTGGAAGGTAGGGGGAATGAGCAGGTCTTC